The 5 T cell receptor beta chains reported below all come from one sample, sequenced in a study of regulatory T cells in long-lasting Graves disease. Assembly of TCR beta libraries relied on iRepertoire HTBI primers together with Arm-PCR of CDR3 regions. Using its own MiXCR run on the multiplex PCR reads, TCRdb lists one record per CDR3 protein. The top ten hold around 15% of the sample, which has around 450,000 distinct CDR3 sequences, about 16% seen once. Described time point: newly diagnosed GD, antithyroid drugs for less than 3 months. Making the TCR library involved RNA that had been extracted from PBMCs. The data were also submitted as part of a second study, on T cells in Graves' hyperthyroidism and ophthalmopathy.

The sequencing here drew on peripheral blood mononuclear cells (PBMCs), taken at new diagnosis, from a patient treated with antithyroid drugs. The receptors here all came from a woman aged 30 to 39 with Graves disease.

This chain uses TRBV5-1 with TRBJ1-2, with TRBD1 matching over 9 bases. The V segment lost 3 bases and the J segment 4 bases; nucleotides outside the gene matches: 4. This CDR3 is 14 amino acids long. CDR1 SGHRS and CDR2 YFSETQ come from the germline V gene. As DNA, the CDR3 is TGCGCCAGCAGCTCTACAGGGGGCGTCTATGGCTACACCTTC. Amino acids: CASSSTGGVYGYTF. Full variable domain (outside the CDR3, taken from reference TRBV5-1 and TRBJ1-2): KAGVTQTPRYLIKTRGQQVTLSCSPISGHRSVSWYQQTPGQGLQFLFEYFSETQRNKGNFPGRFSGRQFSNSRSEMNVSTLELGDSALYLCASSSTGGVYGYTFGSGTRLTVV.

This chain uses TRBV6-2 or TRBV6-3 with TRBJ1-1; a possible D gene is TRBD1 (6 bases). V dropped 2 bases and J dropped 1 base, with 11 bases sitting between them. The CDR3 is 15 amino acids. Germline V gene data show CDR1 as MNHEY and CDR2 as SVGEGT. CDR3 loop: CASSYRTAGNTEAFF. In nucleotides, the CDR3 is TGTGCCAGCAGTTACCGGACAGCCGGGAACACTGAAGCTTTCTTT.

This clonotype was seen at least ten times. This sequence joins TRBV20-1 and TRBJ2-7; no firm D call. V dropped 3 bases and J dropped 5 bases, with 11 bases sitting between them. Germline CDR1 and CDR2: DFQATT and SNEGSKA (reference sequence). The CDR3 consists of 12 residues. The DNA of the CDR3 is TGCAGTGCTAGGGAGTATTCCCACGAGCAGTACTTC. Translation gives CSAREYSHEQYF.

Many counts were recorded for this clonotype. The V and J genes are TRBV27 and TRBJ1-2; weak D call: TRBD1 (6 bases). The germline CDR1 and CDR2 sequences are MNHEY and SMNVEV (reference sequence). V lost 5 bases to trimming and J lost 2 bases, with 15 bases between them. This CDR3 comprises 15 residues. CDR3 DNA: TGTGCCAGCAGTCCGACACAGGGAATCAACTATGGCTACACCTTC. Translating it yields CASSPTQGINYGYTF.

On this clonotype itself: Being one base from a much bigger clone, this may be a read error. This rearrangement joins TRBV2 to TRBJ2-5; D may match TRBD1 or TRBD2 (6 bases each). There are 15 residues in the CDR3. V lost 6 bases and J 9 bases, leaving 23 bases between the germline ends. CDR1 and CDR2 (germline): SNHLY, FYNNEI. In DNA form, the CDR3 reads TGTGCCAGCAGCTCGAACGAGGGGGTCCCGGGGGCCCAGTACTTC. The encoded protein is CASSSNEGVPGAQYF. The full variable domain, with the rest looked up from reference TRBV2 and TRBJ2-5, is EPEVTQTPSHQVTQMGQEVILRCVPISNHLYFYWYRQILGQKVEFLVSFYNNEISEKSEIFDDQFSVERPDGSNFTLKIRSTKLEDSAMYFCASSSNEGVPGAQYFGPGTRLLVL.